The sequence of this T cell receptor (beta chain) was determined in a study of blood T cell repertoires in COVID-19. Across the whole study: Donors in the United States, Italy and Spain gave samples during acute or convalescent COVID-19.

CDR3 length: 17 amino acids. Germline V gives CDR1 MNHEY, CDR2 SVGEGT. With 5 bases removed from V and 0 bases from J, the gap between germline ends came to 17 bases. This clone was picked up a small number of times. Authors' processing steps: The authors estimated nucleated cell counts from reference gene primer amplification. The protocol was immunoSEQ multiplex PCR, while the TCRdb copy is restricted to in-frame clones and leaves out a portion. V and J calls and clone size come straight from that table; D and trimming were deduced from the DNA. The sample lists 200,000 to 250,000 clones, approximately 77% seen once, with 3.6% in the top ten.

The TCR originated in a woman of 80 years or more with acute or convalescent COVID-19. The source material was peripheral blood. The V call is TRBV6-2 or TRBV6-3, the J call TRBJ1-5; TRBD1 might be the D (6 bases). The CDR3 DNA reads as TGTGCCAGCAGTCGGACAGCGCTCGAATATAGCAATCAGCCCCAGCATTTT. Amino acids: CASSRTALEYSNQPQHF.